This T cell receptor (beta chain) was captured in a study of shared clonotypes between healthy human individuals. The data were produced by immunoSEQ multiplex PCR, yet TCRdb's version contains in-frame clones alone and is incomplete. Found here are 2 million to 3 million clones, about 92% of them singletons; the top ten hold more than 0.12%. Sequenced input: naive CD4+ T cells sorted from blood. This sample's subset: CD45RA+ positively selected. This TCR was recovered from a man aged 18 to 30 in good health.

CDR3 sequence (DNA): TGTGCCAGCAGGTCGGACGGGGCTTATAATTCACCCCTCCACTTT. Translating gives CASRSDGAYNSPLHF. The chain combines TRBV6-5 with TRBJ1-6; the D gene is possibly TRBD1 (5 bases). The CDR3 has 15 amino acids. The V end was cut by 6 bases, the J end by 4 bases, with 13 bases between. Germline lookup yields CDR1 MNHEY and CDR2 SVGAGI.